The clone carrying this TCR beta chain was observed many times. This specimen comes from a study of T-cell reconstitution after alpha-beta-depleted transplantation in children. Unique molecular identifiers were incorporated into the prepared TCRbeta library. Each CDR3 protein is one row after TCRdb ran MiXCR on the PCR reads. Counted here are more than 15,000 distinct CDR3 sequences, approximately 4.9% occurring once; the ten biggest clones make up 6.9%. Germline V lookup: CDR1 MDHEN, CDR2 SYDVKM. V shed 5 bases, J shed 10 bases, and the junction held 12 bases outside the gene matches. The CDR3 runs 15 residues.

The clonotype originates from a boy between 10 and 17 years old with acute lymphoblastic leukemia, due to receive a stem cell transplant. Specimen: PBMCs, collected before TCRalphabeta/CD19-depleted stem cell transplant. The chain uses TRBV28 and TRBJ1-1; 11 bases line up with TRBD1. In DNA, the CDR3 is TGTGCCAGCAGTAATGCCGGGACAGGGGGATTGGTAGCTTTCTTT. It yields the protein CASSNAGTGGLVAFF.